Below are 21 T cell receptor beta chains sequenced from a single sample in a study of blood T cells in healthy people across ages. Primers used in a second PCR of roughly 6 to 12 cycles were a sample-barcoded 5' primer and a J-beta primer mix. TCRdb called the 5' RACE reads again in MiXCR, with one record for every CDR3 protein. This table has about 1,500,000 distinct CDR3 sequences, under 30% appearing once. Sequencing was performed on blood. These receptors all stem from a woman in her thirties in good health.

CDR3 sequence (DNA): TGCAGTGCTAGGGGACAGGTTAATCAGCCCCAGCATTTT. This gives the protein CSARGQVNQPQHF. The J gene is TRBJ1-5, the V gene TRBV20-1; 8 positions agree with TRBD1. CDR3 length: 13 amino acids. CDR1 DFQATT and CDR2 SNEGSKA come from the germline V gene (reference sequence). Germline trimming cut 3 bases from V and 4 bases from J; bases unmatched to any gene: 2.

Note on this clonotype: This may stem from a read error, because a much larger clone lies one nucleotide away. This chain uses TRBV20-1 with TRBJ2-3; D is perhaps TRBD2 (7 bases). The CDR3 consists of 15 residues. V dropped 7 bases and J dropped 3 bases, with 20 bases sitting between them. Germline V gives CDR1 DFQATT, CDR2 SNEGSKA (reference sequence). The DNA for the CDR3 is TGCAGTGTGATAGGAGTGGGGGGGCAAACAGATACGCAGTATTTT. It specifies CSVIGVGGQTDTQYF.

This clonotype occurred a few times. The rearrangement links TRBV5-1 to TRBJ2-7; TRBD1 might be the D (6 bases). CDR3 length: 16 residues. From germline, CDR1 is SGHRS and CDR2 YFSETQ. Trimming took 0 bases from V and 2 from J, leaving 15 bases between them. CDR3 protein: CASSLVPGQNAYEQYF. In DNA, the CDR3 is TGCGCCAGCAGCTTGGTCCCGGGACAAAATGCCTACGAGCAGTACTTC.

In this sample, this clonotype turned up a few times. The CDR3 DNA reads TGCAGCGTAGTACGGACAGATGGCTACACCTTC. It codes for CSVVRTDGYTF. The chain recombines TRBV29-1 with TRBJ1-2; maybe TRBD1 (6 bases). The CDR3 extends over 11 amino acids. Trimming took off 6 bases at V and 6 bases at J, with 11 bases between the two ends. Per the germline V gene, CDR1 is SQVTM and CDR2 is ANQGSEA.

This chain connects TRBV3-1 to TRBJ1-4; the D gene is possibly TRBD1 (6 bases). V was clipped by 3 bases and J by 8 bases, with 13 bases between them. Germline CDR1 and CDR2: LGHDT and YNNKEL (reference sequence). This CDR3 spans 14 amino acids. This chain's CDR3 is CASSHRTGQEKLFF. The CDR3 region has the DNA TGTGCCAGCAGCCATCGAACAGGGCAGGAAAAACTGTTTTTT.

The V and J genes are TRBV7-9 and TRBJ2-3; D possibly uses TRBD1 or TRBD2 (5 bases each). Germline lookup yields CDR1 SEHNR and CDR2 FQNEAQ (reference sequence). The CDR3 contains 16 residues. The V gene lost 5 bases and the J gene lost 2 bases, with 17 bases spanning the gap. CDR3 in amino acids: CASSRDLGTYTDTQYF. The DNA of the CDR3 is TGTGCCAGCAGCCGCGACTTGGGGACCTACACAGATACGCAGTATTTT.

This clonotype has just a few counts. V is TRBV7-9 and J is TRBJ2-3; D unresolved. Germline CDR1 is SEHNR and CDR2 is FQNEAQ (reference sequence). The germline V and J ends were trimmed by 5 bases and 0 bases, with 12 bases remaining between them. This CDR3 is built from 15 residues. CDR3 sequence: CASSLLATSTDTQYF. In DNA form, the CDR3 reads TGTGCCAGCAGCCTTCTCGCGACTAGCACAGATACGCAGTATTTT.

CDR3: CASSSTSGERAQYF. The CDR3 DNA follows: TGTGCCAGCAGCTCAACTAGCGGGGAACGGGCCCAGTACTTC. The rearrangement uses TRBV7-7 and TRBJ2-5; 10 bases match TRBD2. V lost 4 bases and J lost 9; bases outside the gene matches: 8. Per germline, CDR1 SSHAT and CDR2 FNYEAQ (reference sequence). This CDR3 is built from 14 residues.

The table lists this clonotype with many counts. This rearrangement joins TRBV6-2 or TRBV6-3 to TRBJ2-7; TRBD1 matches at 7 bases. Germline V gives CDR1 MNHEY, CDR2 SVGEGT. The V gene end was trimmed by 7 bases and the J gene end by 2 bases; junction bases not matched to a gene: 11. The CDR3 spans 15 residues. The CDR3 coding sequence is TGTGCCAGCAACCGACGGGACAGATCAACCTACGAGCAGTACTTC. Translating it yields CASNRRDRSTYEQYF.

In its sample, this clonotype was seen a few times. V and J are TRBV12-3 or TRBV12-4 and TRBJ2-1; 8 positions agree with TRBD2. CDR3 length: 15 amino acids. V lost 10 bases, J lost 7 bases, and 15 bases stayed unmatched. The CDR3: CATKTGTSKGNEQFF. DNA of the CDR3: TGTGCCACCAAAACCGGGACTAGTAAGGGGAATGAGCAGTTCTTC.

The chain has TRBV27 and TRBJ1-2; weak D call: TRBD1 (6 bases). The V end lost 8 bases, the J end lost 13 bases, and 29 bases lay between the germline ends. This CDR3 spans 15 amino acids. Per germline, CDR1 MNHEY and CDR2 SMNVEV (reference sequence). CDR3 amino acids: CASLPLGASRYGCTF. The CDR3 nucleotides read TGTGCCAGCCTGCCACTGGGGGCCTCCCGCTATGGGTGCACCTTC.

This chain uses TRBV7-2 with TRBJ2-3; TRBD2 matches at 12 bases. Germline V gene sequence: CDR1 SGHTA, CDR2 FQGNSA. There are 18 residues in the CDR3. V shed 3 bases, J shed 0 bases, and the junction held 7 bases outside the gene matches. Written as DNA, the CDR3 is TGTGCCAGCAGCTTGCAAAGGACTAGCGGGGAGAGCACAGATACGCAGTATTTT. Its translation is CASSLQRTSGESTDTQYF.

This chain joins TRBV12-3 or TRBV12-4 and TRBJ2-6; a possible D gene is TRBD2 (7 bases). The V and J ends lost 10 bases and 0 bases respectively, with 16 bases between them. The CDR3 consists of 16 residues. CDR3 coding DNA: TGTGCCACGGGGGGCCCACTTAGCTCTGGGGCCAACGTCCTGACTTTC. This translates into CATGGPLSSGANVLTF.

This clonotype has a handful of counts. The chain links TRBV2 to TRBJ1-1, with D uncertain. The CDR3 runs to 14 residues. V lost 7 bases to trimming and J lost 4 bases, with 16 bases between them. Germline CDR1 reads SNHLY; CDR2 reads FYNNEI. CDR3 coding DNA: TGTGCCAGCACCCCGGAAGGGTTCGGCACTGAAGCTTTCTTT. This encodes CASTPEGFGTEAFF.

The rearrangement links TRBV6-2 or TRBV6-3 to TRBJ2-3; 8 bases line up with TRBD2. This CDR3 has 17 amino acids. Looked up from germline, CDR1 is MNHEY and CDR2 is SVGEGT. V lost 6 bases to trimming and J lost 1 base; unmatched junction nucleotides: 12. The CDR3 protein is CASSTAGRGERTDTQYF. The CDR3 bases are TGTGCCAGCAGCACTGCCGGGAGGGGAGAGCGCACAGATACGCAGTATTTT.

This clonotype has a single count. The germline gene is not matched at one end of the junction; a read error may be the cause. The chain combines TRBV25-1 with TRBJ1-2, with TRBD1 as a possible D gene (6 bases). The CDR3 is 12 residues long. Germline V gives CDR1 MGHDK, CDR2 SYGVNS. CDR3 sequence (DNA): TGTGCCGGCAGTGATTACAGGGATGGCTACACCTTC. As protein: CAGSDYRDGYTF.

This clonotype was counted a few times. The rearrangement joins TRBV24-1 to TRBJ1-4; 7 positions agree with TRBD1. Germline assignment: CDR1 KGHDR and CDR2 SFDVKD. V dropped 4 bases and J dropped 5; count of bases not matched to a gene: 6. The CDR3 is 15 amino acids. Here the CDR3 reads CATSDRSDRNEKLFF. The DNA of the CDR3 is TGTGCCACCAGTGACCGATCGGACAGGAATGAAAAACTGTTTTTT.

The rearrangement uses TRBV27 and TRBJ2-1; 7 bases map to TRBD2. Germline V gene lookup returns CDR1 MNHEY and CDR2 SMNVEV (reference sequence). The V gene end was trimmed by 8 bases and the J gene end by 10 bases; junction bases not matched to a gene: 8. The CDR3 loop spans 12 amino acids. CDR3 loop: CASHGGDVEQFF. The CDR3 bases are TGTGCCAGCCATGGGGGGGATGTGGAGCAGTTCTTC.

A few counts support this clonotype. This chain uses TRBV6-5 with TRBJ1-1; D gene ambiguous. V dropped 6 bases and J dropped 10 bases, with 12 bases sitting between them. Looked up from germline, CDR1 is MNHEY and CDR2 is SVGAGI. The CDR3 loop spans 11 amino acids. In DNA form, the CDR3 reads TGTGCCAGCAGCTTGGGGTGGCGAGCTTTCTTT. This encodes CASSLGWRAFF.

As regards this clonotype: This may be a read error, as it is one base from a much larger clone. The chain employs TRBV5-6 and TRBJ2-1, with D perhaps given as TRBD1 or TRBD2 (5 bases each). There are 13 residues in the CDR3. Germline V gives CDR1 SGHDT, CDR2 YYEEEE. CDR3 coding DNA: TGTGCCAGCAGCTTGGTCGGGGCCAATGGGCAGTTCTTC. This translates into CASSLVGANGQFF.

The CDR3 DNA reads TGCGCCAGCAGCCTCAAGGCAGCCGGGGAGCTGTTTTTT. Residues: CASSLKAAGELFF. The chain is built from TRBV4-1 and TRBJ2-2, with D hard to call. Germline V gene data show CDR1 as MGHRA and CDR2 as YSYEKL. V was clipped by 4 bases and J by 6 bases, with 9 bases between them. CDR3 length equals 13 residues.